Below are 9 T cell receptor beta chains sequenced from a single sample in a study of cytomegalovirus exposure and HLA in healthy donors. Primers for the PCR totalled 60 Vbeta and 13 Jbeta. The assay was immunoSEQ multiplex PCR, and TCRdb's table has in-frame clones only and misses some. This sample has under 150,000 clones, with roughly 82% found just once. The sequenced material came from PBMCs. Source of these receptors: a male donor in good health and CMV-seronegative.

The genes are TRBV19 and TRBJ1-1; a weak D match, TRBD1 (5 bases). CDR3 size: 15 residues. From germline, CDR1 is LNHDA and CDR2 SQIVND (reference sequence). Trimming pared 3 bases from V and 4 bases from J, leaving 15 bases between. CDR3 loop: CASSIHRTMATEAFF. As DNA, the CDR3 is TGTGCCAGTAGTATCCACAGGACTATGGCCACTGAAGCTTTCTTT. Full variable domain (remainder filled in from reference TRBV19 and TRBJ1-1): DGGITQSPKYLFRKEGQNVTLSCEQNLNHDAMYWYRQDPGQGLRLIYYSQIVNDFQKGDIAEGYSVSREKKESFPLTVTSAQKNPTAFYLCASSIHRTMATEAFFGQGTRLTVV.

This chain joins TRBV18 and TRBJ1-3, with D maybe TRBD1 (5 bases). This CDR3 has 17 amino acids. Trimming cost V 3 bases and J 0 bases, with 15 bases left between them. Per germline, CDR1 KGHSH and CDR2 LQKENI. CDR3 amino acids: CASSPVGLGSSGNTIYF. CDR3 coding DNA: TGTGCCAGCTCACCTGTGGGGCTCGGGAGCTCTGGAAACACCATATATTTT.

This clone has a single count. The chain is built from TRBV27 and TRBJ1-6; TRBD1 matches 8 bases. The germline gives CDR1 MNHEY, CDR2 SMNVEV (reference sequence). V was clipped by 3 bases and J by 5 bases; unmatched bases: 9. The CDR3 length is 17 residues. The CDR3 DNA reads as TGTGCCAGCAGTTTCTTGGGACAGGTCGAAAATAATTCACCCCTCCACTTT. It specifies CASSFLGQVENNSPLHF.

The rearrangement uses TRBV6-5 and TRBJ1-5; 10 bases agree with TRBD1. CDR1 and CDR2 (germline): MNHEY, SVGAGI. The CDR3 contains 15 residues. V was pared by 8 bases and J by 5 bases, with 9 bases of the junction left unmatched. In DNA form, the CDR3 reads TGTGCCAGCTCCAAAATGGGACAGGGGTATCAGCCCCAGCATTTT. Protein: CASSKMGQGYQPQHF.

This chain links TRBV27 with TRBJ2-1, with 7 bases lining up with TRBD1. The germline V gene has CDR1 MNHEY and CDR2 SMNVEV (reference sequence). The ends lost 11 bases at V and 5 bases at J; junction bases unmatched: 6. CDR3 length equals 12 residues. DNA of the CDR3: TGTGCCTCAGGGGGAGCAGACAATGAGCAGTTCTTC. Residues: CASGGADNEQFF.

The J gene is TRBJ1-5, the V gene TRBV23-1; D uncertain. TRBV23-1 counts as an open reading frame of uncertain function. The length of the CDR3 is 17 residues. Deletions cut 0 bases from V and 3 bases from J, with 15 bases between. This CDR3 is CASSQSKPCRYNQPQHF. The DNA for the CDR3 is TGCGCCAGCAGTCAATCTAAACCTTGTCGCTACAATCAGCCCCAGCATTTT.

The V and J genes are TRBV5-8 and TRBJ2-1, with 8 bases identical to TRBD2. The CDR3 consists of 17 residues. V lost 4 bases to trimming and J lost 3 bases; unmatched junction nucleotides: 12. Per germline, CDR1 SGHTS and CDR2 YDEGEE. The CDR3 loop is CASSHPGGVGFYNEQFF. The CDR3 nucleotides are TGTGCCAGCAGCCACCCGGGGGGGGTGGGCTTCTACAATGAGCAGTTCTTC.

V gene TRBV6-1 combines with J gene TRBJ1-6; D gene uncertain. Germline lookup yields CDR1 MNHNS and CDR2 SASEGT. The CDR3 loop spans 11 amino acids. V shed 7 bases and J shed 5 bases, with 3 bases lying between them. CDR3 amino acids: CASTDNSPLHF. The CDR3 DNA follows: TGTGCCAGCACGGATAATTCACCCCTCCACTTT.

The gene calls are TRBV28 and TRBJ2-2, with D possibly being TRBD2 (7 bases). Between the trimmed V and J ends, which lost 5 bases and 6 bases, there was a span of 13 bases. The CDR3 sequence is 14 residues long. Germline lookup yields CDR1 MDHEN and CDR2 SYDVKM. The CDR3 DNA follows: TGTGCCAGCAGTGTGACAGGACTAGCCGGGGAGCTGTTTTTT. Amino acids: CASSVTGLAGELFF.